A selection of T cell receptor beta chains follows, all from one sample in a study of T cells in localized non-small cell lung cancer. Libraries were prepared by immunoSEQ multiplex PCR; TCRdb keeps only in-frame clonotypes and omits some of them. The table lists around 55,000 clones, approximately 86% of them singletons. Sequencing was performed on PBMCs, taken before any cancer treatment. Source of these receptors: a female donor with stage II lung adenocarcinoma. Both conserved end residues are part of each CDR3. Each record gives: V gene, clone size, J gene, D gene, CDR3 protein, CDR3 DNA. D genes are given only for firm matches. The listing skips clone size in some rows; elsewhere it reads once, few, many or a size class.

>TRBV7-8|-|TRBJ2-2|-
CASSLTYNTGELFF
TGTGCCAGCAGCTTAACATATAACACCGGGGAGCTGTTTTTT
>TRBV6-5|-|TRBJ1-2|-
CASSYSTVYGYTF
TGTGCCAGCAGTTACTCGACAGTCTATGGCTACACCTTC
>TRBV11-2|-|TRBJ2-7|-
CASSHFRDRTYEQYF
TGTGCCAGCAGCCATTTCCGGGACCGGACCTACGAGCAGTACTTC
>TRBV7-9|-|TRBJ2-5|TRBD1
CASSLAGGQGETQYF
TGTGCCAGCAGCTTAGCGGGAGGACAGGGAGAGACCCAGTACTTC
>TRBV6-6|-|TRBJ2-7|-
CASSYEGDPPYEQYF
TGTGCCAGCAGTTACGAGGGGGATCCGCCCTACGAGCAGTACTTC
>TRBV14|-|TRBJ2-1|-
CASSQVWSGGNEQFF
TGTGCCAGCAGCCAAGTATGGTCGGGCGGCAATGAGCAGTTCTTC
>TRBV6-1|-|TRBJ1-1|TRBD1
CASSARTGLEAFF
TGTGCCAGCAGTGCGCGGACAGGGCTTGAAGCTTTCTTT
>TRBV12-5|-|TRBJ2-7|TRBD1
CASGPGTGVNEQYF
TGTGCTAGTGGTCCCGGGACAGGGGTAAACGAGCAGTACTTC
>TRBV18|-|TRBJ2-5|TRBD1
CASSPPTGQGGGETQYF
TGTGCCAGCTCACCACCTACAGGACAGGGAGGCGGAGAGACCCAGTACTTC
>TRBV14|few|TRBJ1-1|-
CASSQDKGTWGDTEAFF
TGTGCCAGCAGCCAAGATAAAGGGACATGGGGAGACACTGAAGCTTTCTTT
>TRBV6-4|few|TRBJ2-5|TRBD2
CASSEVAGDQETQYF
TGTGCCAGCAGTGAAGTGGCGGGGGACCAAGAGACCCAGTACTTC
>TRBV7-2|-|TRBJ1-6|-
CASSLGSWDGNSPLHF
TGTGCCAGCAGCTTGGGGAGTTGGGACGGGAATTCACCCCTCCACTTT
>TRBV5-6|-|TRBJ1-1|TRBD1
CASSLTGGLVTEAFF
TGTGCCAGCAGCTTGACAGGGGGGCTGGTCACTGAAGCTTTCTTT
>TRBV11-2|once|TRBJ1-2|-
CASSSQSLGGYTF
TGTGCCAGCAGCTCCCAGTCTCTGGGTGGCTACACCTTC
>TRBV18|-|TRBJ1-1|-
CASSQSGDTEAFF
TGTGCCAGCTCACAATCAGGAGACACTGAAGCTTTCTTT
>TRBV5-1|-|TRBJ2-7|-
CASTREGSTSEQYF
TGCGCCAGCACTCGTGAGGGCAGTACCTCCGAGCAGTACTTC
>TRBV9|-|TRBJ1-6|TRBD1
CASSSRSLTGMGSPLHF
TGTGCCAGCAGCTCCCGGTCTTTGACAGGGATGGGTTCACCCCTCCACTTT
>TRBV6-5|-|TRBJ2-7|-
CASSYSSGHLAYEQYF
TGTGCCAGCAGTTATTCCTCGGGACACCTTGCCTACGAGCAGTACTTC
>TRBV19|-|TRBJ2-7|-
CASRRTPSYEQYF
TGTGCCAGTCGAAGGACCCCTTCCTACGAGCAGTACTTC
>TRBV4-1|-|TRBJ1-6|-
CASSQVPDPTNSPLHF
TGCGCCAGCAGCCAAGTCCCCGACCCCACGAATTCACCCCTCCACTTT
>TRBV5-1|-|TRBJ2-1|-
CASGSGRTGADNEQFF
TGCGCCAGCGGATCCGGCCGAACGGGGGCCGATAATGAGCAGTTCTTC
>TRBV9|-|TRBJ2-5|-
CASSVTVFGETQYF
TGTGCCAGCAGCGTGACAGTTTTTGGGGAGACCCAGTACTTC
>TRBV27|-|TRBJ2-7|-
CASSPIPDTWSYEQYF
TGTGCCAGCAGTCCGATCCCGGACACCTGGTCCTACGAGCAGTACTTC
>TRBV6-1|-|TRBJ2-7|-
CASSEWSGYEQYF
TGTGCCAGCAGTGAATGGTCGGGATACGAGCAGTACTTC
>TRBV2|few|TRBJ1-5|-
CASSTQGARQPQHF
TGTGCCAGCAGTACACAGGGAGCCAGACAGCCCCAGCATTTT
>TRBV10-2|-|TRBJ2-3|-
CASSGGLEADTQYF
TGCGCCAGCAGTGGTGGCCTCGAGGCGGATACGCAGTATTTT
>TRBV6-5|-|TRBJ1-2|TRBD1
CASMKQGVNYGYTF
TGTGCCAGCATGAAACAGGGGGTAAACTATGGCTACACCTTC
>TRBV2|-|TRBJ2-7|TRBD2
CASRGREGNYEQYF
TGTGCCAGCAGGGGCCGGGAGGGGAACTACGAGCAGTACTTC
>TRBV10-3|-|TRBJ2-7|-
CAISEGLSPGEQYF
TGTGCCATCAGTGAGGGACTGTCGCCCGGCGAGCAGTACTTC
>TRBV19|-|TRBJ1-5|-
CASSTLGQPQHF
TGTGCCAGTAGTACCCTCGGACAGCCCCAGCATTTT
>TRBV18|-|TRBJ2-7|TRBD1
CASSPQGAMIREQYF
TGTGCCAGCTCACCACAGGGGGCGATGATACGGGAGCAGTACTTC
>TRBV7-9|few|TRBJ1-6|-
CASRSVGTGLGISPLHF
TGTGCCAGCAGAAGTGTGGGTACAGGCTTGGGGATTTCACCCCTCCACTTT
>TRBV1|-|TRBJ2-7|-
CTSSPPRTSGSYEQYF
TGCACCAGCAGCCCCCCCAGGACTAGCGGCTCCTACGAGCAGTACTTC
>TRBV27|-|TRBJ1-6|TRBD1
CASRIGQGTYNSPLHF
TGTGCCAGCAGGATAGGACAGGGTACATATAATTCACCCCTCCACTTT
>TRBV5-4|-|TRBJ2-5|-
CASSSFRETQYF
TGTGCCAGCAGCTCCTTCAGGGAGACCCAGTACTTC
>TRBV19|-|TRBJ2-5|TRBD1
CASSMLGQGASVQETQYF
TGTGCCAGTAGTATGTTGGGACAGGGGGCTTCGGTTCAAGAGACCCAGTACTTC
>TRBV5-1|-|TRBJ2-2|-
CASHRSDTGELFF
TGCGCCAGCCACAGGTCGGACACCGGGGAGCTGTTTTTT
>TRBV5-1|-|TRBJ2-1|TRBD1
CASSLGTGNNEQFF
TGCGCCAGCAGCTTGGGGACAGGGAACAATGAGCAGTTCTTC
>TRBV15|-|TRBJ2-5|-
CATSREKGETQYF
TGTGCCACCAGCAGAGAGAAGGGAGAGACCCAGTACTTC
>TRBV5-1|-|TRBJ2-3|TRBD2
CASSFASGVRDTQYF
TGCGCCAGCAGCTTCGCCAGCGGGGTAAGGGATACGCAGTATTTT
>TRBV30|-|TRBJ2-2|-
CAWSRTANTGELFF
TGTGCCTGGAGTCGGACAGCGAACACCGGGGAGCTGTTTTTT
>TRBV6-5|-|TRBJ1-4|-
CASSLTGHGEKLFF
TGTGCCAGCAGCCTCACCGGGCACGGTGAAAAACTGTTTTTT
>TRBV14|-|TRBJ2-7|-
CASSQDWGALDEQYF
TGTGCCAGCAGCCAAGATTGGGGGGCTCTCGACGAGCAGTACTTC
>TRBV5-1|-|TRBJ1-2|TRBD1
CASSSHRGNNYGYTF
TGCGCCAGCAGCTCTCACAGGGGGAATAACTATGGCTACACCTTC
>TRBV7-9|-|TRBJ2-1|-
CASSFERSDNEQFF
TGTGCCAGCAGCTTCGAGCGGAGCGACAATGAGCAGTTCTTC
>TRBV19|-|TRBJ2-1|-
CAIGRDSTRNEQFF
TGTGCCATCGGTAGGGATTCCACACGCAATGAGCAGTTCTTC
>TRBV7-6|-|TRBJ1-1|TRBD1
CASSPRQGMNTEAFF
TGTGCCAGCAGCCCACGACAGGGCATGAACACTGAAGCTTTCTTT
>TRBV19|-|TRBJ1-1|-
CASSIGQPNTEAFF
TGTGCCAGTAGTATAGGGCAGCCGAACACTGAAGCTTTCTTT
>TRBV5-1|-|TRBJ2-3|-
CASSLTDTQYF
TGCGCCAGCAGCCTTACAGATACGCAGTATTTT
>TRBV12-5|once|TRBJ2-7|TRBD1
CASGLAQKYDRGTYEQYF
TGTGCTAGTGGTTTGGCCCAAAAGTACGACAGGGGCACCTACGAGCAGTACTTC
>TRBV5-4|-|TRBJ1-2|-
CASSLAPRQYPNYGYTF
TGTGCCAGCAGCTTGGCCCCCCGACAGTATCCTAACTATGGCTACACCTTC
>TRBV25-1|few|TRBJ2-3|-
CASSVWLGGTDTQYF
TGTGCCAGCAGTGTGTGGCTAGGGGGCACAGATACGCAGTATTTT
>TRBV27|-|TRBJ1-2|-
CASSFRDRPLLGYTF
TGTGCCAGCAGCTTTCGGGACCGGCCTTTACTAGGCTACACCTTC